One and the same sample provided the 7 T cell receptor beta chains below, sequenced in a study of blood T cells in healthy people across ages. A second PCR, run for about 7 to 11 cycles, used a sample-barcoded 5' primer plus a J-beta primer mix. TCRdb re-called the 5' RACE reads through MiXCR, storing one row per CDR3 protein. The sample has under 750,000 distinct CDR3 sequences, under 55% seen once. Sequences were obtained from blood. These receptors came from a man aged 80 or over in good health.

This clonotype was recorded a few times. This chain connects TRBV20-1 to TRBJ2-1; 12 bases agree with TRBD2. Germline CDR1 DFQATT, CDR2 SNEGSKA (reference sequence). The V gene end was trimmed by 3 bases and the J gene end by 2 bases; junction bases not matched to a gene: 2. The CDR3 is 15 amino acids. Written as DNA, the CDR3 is TGCAGTGCTAGTACTAGCGGGAGGACCTACAATGAGCAGTTCTTC. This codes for CSASTSGRTYNEQFF.

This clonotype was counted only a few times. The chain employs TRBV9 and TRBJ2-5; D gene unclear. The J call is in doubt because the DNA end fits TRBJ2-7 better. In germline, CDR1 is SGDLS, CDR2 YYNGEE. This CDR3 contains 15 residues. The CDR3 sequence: CASSTSGERATEQYF. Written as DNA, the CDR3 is TGTGCCAGCTCCACGTCAGGAGAACGAGCCACCGAGCAGTACTTC.

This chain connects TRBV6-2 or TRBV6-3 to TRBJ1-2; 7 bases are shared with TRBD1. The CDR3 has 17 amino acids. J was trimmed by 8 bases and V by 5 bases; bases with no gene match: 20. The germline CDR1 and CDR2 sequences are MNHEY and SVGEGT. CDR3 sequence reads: CASSPTGQRLSGIGYTF. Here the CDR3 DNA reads TGTGCCAGCAGTCCGACGGGACAGAGACTTTCCGGAATCGGCTACACCTTC.

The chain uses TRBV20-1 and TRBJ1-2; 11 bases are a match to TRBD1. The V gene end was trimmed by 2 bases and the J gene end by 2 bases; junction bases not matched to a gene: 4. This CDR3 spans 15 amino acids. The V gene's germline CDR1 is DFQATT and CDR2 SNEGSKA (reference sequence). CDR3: CSARSGQGANYGYTF. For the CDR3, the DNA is TGCAGTGCTAGATCCGGACAGGGGGCAAACTATGGCTACACCTTC.

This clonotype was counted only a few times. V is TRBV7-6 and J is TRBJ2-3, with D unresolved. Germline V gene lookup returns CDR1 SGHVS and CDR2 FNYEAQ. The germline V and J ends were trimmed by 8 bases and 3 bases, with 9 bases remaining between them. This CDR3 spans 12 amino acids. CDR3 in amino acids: CASARRTDTQYF. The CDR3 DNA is TGTGCCAGCGCGCGGCGTACAGATACGCAGTATTTT.

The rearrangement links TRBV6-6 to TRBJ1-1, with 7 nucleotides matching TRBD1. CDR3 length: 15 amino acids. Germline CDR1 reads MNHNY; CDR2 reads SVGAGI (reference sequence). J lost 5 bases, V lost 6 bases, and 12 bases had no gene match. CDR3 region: CASSPTHDRATEAFF. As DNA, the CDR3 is TGTGCCAGCAGCCCAACCCACGACAGGGCGACTGAAGCTTTCTTT.

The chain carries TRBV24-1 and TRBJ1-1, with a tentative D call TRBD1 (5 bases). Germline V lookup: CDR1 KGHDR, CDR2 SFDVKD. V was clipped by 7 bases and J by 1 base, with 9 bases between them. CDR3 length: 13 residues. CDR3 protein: CATRGGENTEAFF. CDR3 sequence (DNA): TGTGCCACCAGGGGGGGGGAGAACACTGAAGCTTTCTTT.